The 13 T cell receptor beta chains in this list originate from one sample, sequenced in a study of PD-1 blockade in classical Hodgkin lymphoma. Each patient relapsed following autologous stem cell transplantation, and prior brentuximab vedotin exposure differed. Libraries were prepared by immunoSEQ multiplex PCR; TCRdb keeps only in-frame clonotypes and omits some of them. The sample has about 10,000 clones, 80% seen once. Here the sequenced sample was peripheral blood mononuclear cells (PBMCs), taken before the second cycle of nivolumab. The receptors shown here come from a human donor with classical Hodgkin lymphoma.

On this clone: The junction departs from the called germline gene at one end, perhaps through a read error. The chain combines TRBV5-1 with TRBJ2-1; 11 nucleotides line up with TRBD1. Germline V lookup: CDR1 SGHRS, CDR2 YFSETQ. This CDR3 has 17 amino acids. The CDR3 loop reads CASSLGPDRGRYHEQFF. The CDR3 DNA follows: TGCGCCAGCAGCTTGGGGCCGGACAGGGGGCGCTACCATGAGCAGTTCTTC.

This chain connects TRBV5-1 to TRBJ2-1, with TRBD2 identical over 7 bases. Per the germline V gene, CDR1 is SGHRS and CDR2 is YFSETQ. This CDR3 is 14 amino acids long. Trimming cost V 2 bases and J 6 bases; bases outside gene matches: 5. This chain's CDR3 is CASSLSGGSNEQFF. The DNA of the CDR3 is TGCGCCAGCAGCTTAAGTGGCGGGAGCAATGAGCAGTTCTTC. Full variable domain (rest looked up from reference TRBV5-1 and TRBJ2-1): KAGVTQTPRYLIKTRGQQVTLSCSPISGHRSVSWYQQTPGQGLQFLFEYFSETQRNKGNFPGRFSGRQFSNSRSEMNVSTLELGDSALYLCASSLSGGSNEQFFGPGTRLTVL.

V and J are TRBV19 and TRBJ2-1; D not resolved. V was clipped by 2 bases and J by 7 bases, with 15 bases between them. The CDR3 covers 15 residues. CDR1 is LNHDA and CDR2 is SQIVND in the germline V gene (reference sequence). The CDR3 DNA reads as TGTGCCAGTAGTATAACACAGCTTAGAATTAATGAGCAGTTCTTC. Translated, it gives CASSITQLRINEQFF.

The chain joins TRBV11-2 to TRBJ2-7; D ambiguous. The CDR3 is made up of 14 amino acids. Trimming took off 4 bases at V and 4 bases at J, with 14 bases between the two ends. The germline gives CDR1 SGHAT, CDR2 FQNNGV. CDR3 in amino acids: CASSSHLTQYEQYF. DNA of the CDR3: TGTGCCAGCAGCTCCCATTTAACACAGTACGAGCAGTACTTC.

The V gene is TRBV12-2, the J gene TRBJ2-4; TRBD1 reflects the table's D call only, with no check against the DNA. TRBV12-2 is given as a pseudogene. The CDR3 is 17 amino acids. The CDR3 sequence is CASRLVQRTLAKNIQYF. In DNA, the CDR3 is TGTGCAAGTCGCTTAGTACAGAGAACCCTAGCCAAAAACATTCAGTACTTC.

This rearrangement joins TRBV7-9 to TRBJ2-1; perhaps TRBD2 as D (7 bases). The CDR3 covers 16 residues. V was trimmed by 4 bases and J by 2 bases, leaving 15 bases between them. Germline loops: CDR1 SEHNR, CDR2 FQNEAQ (reference sequence). CDR3 in amino acids: CASSSVDSGTYNEQFF. For the CDR3, the DNA is TGTGCCAGCAGCTCCGTGGACAGCGGGACCTACAATGAGCAGTTCTTC.

The genes are TRBV28 and TRBJ2-5; D is possibly TRBD2 (6 bases). Trimming took off 10 bases at V and 2 bases at J, with 20 bases between the two ends. This CDR3 region has 15 residues. Germline V gene sequence: CDR1 MDHEN, CDR2 SYDVKM. Here the CDR3 DNA reads TGTGCCACCATAGATGGGGTGGGACTTCAAGAGACCCAGTACTTC. Its protein is CATIDGVGLQETQYF.

V usage is TRBV9 and J usage is TRBJ1-1, with D unresolved. With 1 base removed from V and 0 bases from J, the gap between germline ends came to 7 bases. CDR1 and CDR2 from the germline V gene are SGDLS and YYNGEE. The CDR3 sequence is 14 residues long. CDR3 loop: CASSVNTLNTEAFF. CDR3 sequence (DNA): TGTGCCAGCAGCGTAAACACCTTGAACACTGAAGCTTTCTTT.

Sample share makes this clone medium-sized. This chain uses TRBV7-9 with TRBJ2-7; D is undetermined. The CDR3 is made up of 13 amino acids. The V and J ends lost 10 bases and 1 base respectively, with 14 bases between them. CDR1 and CDR2 from the germline V gene are SEHNR and FQNEAQ (reference sequence). CDR3 residues: CATESAASYEQYF. The CDR3 coding sequence is TGTGCCACCGAGTCGGCAGCGTCCTACGAGCAGTACTTC.

This sequence joins TRBV11-2 and TRBJ2-7; 9 bases are a match to TRBD2. The germline gives CDR1 SGHAT, CDR2 FQNNGV. With V trimmed by 3 bases and J by 1 base, 4 bases remained unmatched. The CDR3 length is 15 residues. CDR3 sequence (DNA): TGTGCCAGCAGCTTTGGTCTAGCGGGGTCCTACGAGCAGTACTTC. This codes for CASSFGLAGSYEQYF.

The chain has TRBV28 and TRBJ2-7; D is uncertain. Germline lookup yields CDR1 MDHEN and CDR2 SYDVKM. V was clipped by 7 bases and J by 4 bases, with 11 bases between them. The CDR3 is made up of 12 amino acids. CDR3 residues: CASKGRVYEQYF. The CDR3 nucleotides read TGTGCCAGCAAGGGAAGGGTATACGAGCAGTACTTC.

J is TRBJ1-2 and V is TRBV6-4, with a possible D match to TRBD1 (6 bases). Looked up from germline, CDR1 is MRHNA and CDR2 is SNTAGT. The CDR3 is made up of 14 amino acids. V was clipped by 4 bases and J by 7 bases, with 16 bases between them. The CDR3 sequence: CASSAVWGALGYTF. CDR3 in DNA: TGTGCCAGCAGTGCGGTTTGGGGGGCGCTTGGCTACACCTTC.

The V gene is TRBV21-1, the J gene TRBJ2-2; the table gives TRBD1 as D, unverified against the DNA. TRBV21-1 is recorded as a pseudogene. This CDR3 contains 17 residues. DNA of the CDR3: TGTGCCAGCAGCAGCTCAGGACAGGGGGCGCTTGACGGGGAGCTGTTTTTT. Its protein is CASSSSGQGALDGELFF.